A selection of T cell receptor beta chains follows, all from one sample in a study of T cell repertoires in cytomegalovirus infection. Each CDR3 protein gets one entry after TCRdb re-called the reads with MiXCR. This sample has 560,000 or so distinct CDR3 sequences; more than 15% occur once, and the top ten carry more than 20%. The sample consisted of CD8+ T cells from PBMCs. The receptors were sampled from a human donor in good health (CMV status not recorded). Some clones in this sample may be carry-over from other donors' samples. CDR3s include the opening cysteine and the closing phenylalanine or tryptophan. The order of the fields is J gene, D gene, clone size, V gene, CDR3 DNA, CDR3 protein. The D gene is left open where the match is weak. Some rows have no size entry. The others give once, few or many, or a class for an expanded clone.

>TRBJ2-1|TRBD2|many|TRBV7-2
TGTGCCAGCAGCTTTCTAGCGGGAGGAGTGAATGAGCAGTTCTTC
CASSFLAGGVNEQFF
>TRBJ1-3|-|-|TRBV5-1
TGCGCCAGCAGCTTAGCCCAACAGAGCTCTGGAAACACCATATATTTT
CASSLAQQSSGNTIYF
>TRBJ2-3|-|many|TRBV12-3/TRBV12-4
TGTGCCAGCACCCCGGGTTCTGAGCGCGCCACAGATACGCAGTATTTT
CASTPGSERATDTQYF
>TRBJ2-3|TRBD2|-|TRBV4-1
TGCGCCAGCAGTCTAACTAGCGCGAGCACAGATACGCAGTATTTT
CASSLTSASTDTQYF
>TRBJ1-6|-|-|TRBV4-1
TGCGCCAGCAGCCAAGGGGGCCGAACAAATTCACCCCTCCACTTT
CASSQGGRTNSPLHF
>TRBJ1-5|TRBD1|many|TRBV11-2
TGTGCCAGCAGCTCGTTGAGACGGACAGGGGGCTTTGGCAATCAGCCCCAGCATTTT
CASSSLRRTGGFGNQPQHF
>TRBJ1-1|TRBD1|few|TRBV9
TGTGCCAGCAGCGTTACAGGGGAAAGAGGCACTGAAGCTTTCTTT
CASSVTGERGTEAFF
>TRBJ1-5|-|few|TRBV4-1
TGCGCCAGCAGCCACCTTGAGGTAGGTCATCAGCCCCAGCATTTT
CASSHLEVGHQPQHF
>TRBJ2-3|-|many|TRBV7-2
TGTGCCAGCAGCTTAGGGGTTGGAGCAGGAGATACGCAGTATTTT
CASSLGVGAGDTQYF
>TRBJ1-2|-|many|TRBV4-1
TGCGCCAGCAGCCAAGGGCAGGGGCCTAACTATGGCTACACCTTC
CASSQGQGPNYGYTF
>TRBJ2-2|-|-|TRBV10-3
TGTGCCATCAGTGGCTCAGAGAACACCGGGGAGCTGTTTTTT
CAISGSENTGELFF
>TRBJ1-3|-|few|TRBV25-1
TGTGCCAGCAGTGAAGACGCCATCTCTGGAAACACCATATATTTT
CASSEDAISGNTIYF
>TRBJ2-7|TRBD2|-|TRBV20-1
TGCAGTGCTAGAGATCTAGCTAGCGGGAGGGTTTACGAGCAGTACTTC
CSARDLASGRVYEQYF
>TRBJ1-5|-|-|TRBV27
TGTGCCAGCAGGTTAAGACGGGAGAATCAGCCCCAGCATTTT
CASRLRRENQPQHF
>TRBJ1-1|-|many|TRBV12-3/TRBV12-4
TGTGCCAGTACCTTCGGGGGGCCGAACACTGAAGCTTTCTTT
CASTFGGPNTEAFF
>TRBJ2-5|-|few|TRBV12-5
TGTGCTAGTGGTTCTGGGGTAGACCAAGAGACCCAGTACTTC
CASGSGVDQETQYF